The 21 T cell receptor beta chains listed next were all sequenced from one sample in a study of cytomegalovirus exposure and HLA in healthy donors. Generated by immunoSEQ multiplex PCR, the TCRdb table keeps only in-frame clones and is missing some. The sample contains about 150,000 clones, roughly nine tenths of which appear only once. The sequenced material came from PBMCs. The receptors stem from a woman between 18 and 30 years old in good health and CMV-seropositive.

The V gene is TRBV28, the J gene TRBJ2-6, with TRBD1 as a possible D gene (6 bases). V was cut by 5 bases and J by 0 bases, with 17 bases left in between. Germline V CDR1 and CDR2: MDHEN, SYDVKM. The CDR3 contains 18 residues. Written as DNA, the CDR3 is TGTGCCAGCAGTCCCTTTCCGGGACAAGGCTCTGGGGCCAACGTCCTGACTTTC. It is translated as CASSPFPGQGSGANVLTF. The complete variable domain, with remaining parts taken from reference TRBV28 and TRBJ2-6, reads DVKVTQSSRYLVKRTGEKVFLECVQDMDHENMFWYRQDPGLGLRLIYFSYDVKMKEKGDIPEGYSVSREKKERFSLILESASTNQTSMYLCASSPFPGQGSGANVLTFGAGSRLTVL.

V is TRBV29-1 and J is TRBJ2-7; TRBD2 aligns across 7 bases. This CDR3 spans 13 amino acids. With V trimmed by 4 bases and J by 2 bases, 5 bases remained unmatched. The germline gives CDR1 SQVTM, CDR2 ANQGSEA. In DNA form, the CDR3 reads TGCAGCGTTGGCCTTGGGGGGGCCTACGAGCAGTACTTC. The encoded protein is CSVGLGGAYEQYF.

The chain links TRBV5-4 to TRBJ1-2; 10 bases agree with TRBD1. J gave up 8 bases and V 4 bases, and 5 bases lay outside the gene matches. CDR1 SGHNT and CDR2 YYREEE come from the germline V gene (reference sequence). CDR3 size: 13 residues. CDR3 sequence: CASSMGTGEGYTF. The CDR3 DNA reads TGTGCCAGCAGCATGGGGACAGGGGAGGGCTACACCTTC.

The CDR3 DNA sequence: TGTGCCAGCTCACCACAGGGGGCTTGGACCGGGGAGCTGTTTTTT. Protein sequence: CASSPQGAWTGELFF. J is TRBJ2-2 and V is TRBV18, with 7 bases aligning to TRBD1. The CDR3 spans 15 residues. From germline, CDR1 is KGHSH and CDR2 LQKENI. After removal of 1 base from V and 5 bases from J, the junction contained 4 bases not matched to a gene.

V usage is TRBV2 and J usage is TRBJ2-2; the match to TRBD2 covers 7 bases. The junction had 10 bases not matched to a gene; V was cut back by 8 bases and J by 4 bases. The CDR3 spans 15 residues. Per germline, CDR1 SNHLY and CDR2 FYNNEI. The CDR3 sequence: CASARTTGGTGELFF. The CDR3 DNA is TGTGCCAGCGCCAGAACCACGGGGGGCACCGGGGAGCTGTTTTTT.

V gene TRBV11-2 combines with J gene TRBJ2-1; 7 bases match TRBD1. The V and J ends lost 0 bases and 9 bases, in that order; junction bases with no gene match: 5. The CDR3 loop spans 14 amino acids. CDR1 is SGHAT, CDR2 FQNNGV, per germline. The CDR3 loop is CASSLERQGGEQFF. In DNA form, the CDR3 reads TGTGCCAGCAGCTTAGAACGACAGGGCGGTGAGCAGTTCTTC.

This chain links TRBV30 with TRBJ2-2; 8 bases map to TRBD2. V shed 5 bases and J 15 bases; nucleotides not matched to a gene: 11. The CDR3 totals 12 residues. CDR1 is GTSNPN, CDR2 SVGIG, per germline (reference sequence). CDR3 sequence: CAWGGTRNVLFF. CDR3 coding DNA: TGTGCCTGGGGGGGGACTAGGAATGTGTTGTTTTTT.

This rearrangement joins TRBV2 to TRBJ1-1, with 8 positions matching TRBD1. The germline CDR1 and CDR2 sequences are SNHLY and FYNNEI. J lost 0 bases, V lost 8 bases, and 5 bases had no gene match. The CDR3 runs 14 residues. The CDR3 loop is CASCWDRLNTEAFF. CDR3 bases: TGTGCCAGCTGCTGGGACAGGCTGAACACTGAAGCTTTCTTT. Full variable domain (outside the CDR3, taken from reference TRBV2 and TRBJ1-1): EPEVTQTPSHQVTQMGQEVILRCVPISNHLYFYWYRQILGQKVEFLVSFYNNEISEKSEIFDDQFSVERPDGSNFTLKIRSTKLEDSAMYFCASCWDRLNTEAFFGQGTRLTVV.

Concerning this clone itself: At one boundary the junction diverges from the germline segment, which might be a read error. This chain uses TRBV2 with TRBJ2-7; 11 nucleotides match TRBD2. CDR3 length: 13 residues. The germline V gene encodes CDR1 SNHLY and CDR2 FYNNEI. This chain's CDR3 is CASSASTSGGMGF. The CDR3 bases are TGTGCCAGCAGTGCGAGCACTAGCGGGGGCATGGGCTTC.

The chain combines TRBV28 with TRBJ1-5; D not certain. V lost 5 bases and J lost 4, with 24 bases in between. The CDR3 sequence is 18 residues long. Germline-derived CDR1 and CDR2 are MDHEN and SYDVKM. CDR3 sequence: CASSLGPPEVLENQPQHF. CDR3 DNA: TGTGCCAGCAGTCTCGGACCCCCGGAGGTACTTGAGAATCAGCCCCAGCATTTT. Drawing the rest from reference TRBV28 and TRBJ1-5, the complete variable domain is DVKVTQSSRYLVKRTGEKVFLECVQDMDHENMFWYRQDPGLGLRLIYFSYDVKMKEKGDIPEGYSVSREKKERFSLILESASTNQTSMYLCASSLGPPEVLENQPQHFGDGTRLSIL.

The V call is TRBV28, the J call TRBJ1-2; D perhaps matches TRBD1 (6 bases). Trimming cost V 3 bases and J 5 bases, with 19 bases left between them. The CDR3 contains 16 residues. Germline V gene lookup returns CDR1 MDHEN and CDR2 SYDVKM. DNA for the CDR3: TGTGCCAGCAGTTTGGGTCGGACAGCCTCGAGGTATGGCTACACCTTC. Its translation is CASSLGRTASRYGYTF.

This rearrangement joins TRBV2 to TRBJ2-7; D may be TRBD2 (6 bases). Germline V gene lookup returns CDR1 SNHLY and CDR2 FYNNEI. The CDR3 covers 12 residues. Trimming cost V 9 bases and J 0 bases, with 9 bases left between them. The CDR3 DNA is TGTGCCAGTTACGGGAGCTCCTACGAGCAGTACTTC. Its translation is CASYGSSYEQYF.

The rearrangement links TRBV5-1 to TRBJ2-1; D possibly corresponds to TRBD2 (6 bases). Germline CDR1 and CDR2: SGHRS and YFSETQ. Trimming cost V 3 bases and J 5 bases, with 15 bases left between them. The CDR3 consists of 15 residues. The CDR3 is CASSSGTSGNNEQFF. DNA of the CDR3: TGCGCCAGCAGCTCCGGGACTTCGGGAAACAATGAGCAGTTCTTC. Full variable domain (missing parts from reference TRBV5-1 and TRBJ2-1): KAGVTQTPRYLIKTRGQQVTLSCSPISGHRSVSWYQQTPGQGLQFLFEYFSETQRNKGNFPGRFSGRQFSNSRSEMNVSTLELGDSALYLCASSSGTSGNNEQFFGPGTRLTVL.

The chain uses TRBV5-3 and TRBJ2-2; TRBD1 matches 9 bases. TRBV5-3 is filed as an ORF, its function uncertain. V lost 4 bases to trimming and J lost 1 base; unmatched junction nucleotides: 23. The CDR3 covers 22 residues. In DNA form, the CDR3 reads TGTGCCAGAAGCCATCATCTGCTCTATCGACAGGGGGTAAAGGGGAACACCGGGGAGCTGTTTTTT. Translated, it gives CARSHHLLYRQGVKGNTGELFF.

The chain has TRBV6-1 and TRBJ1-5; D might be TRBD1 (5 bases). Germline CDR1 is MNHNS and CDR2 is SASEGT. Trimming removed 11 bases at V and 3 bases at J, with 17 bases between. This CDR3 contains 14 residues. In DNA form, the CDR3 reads TGTGCCCAAGGGCCGTTAGGGGACAATCAGCCCCAGCATTTT. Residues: CAQGPLGDNQPQHF.

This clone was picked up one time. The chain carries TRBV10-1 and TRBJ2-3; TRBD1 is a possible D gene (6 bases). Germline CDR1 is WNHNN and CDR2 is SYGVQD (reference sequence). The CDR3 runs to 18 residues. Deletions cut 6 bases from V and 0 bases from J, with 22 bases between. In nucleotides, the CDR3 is TGCGCCAGCAGATTTACCCACGGAGGACAGACTAGCACAGATACGCAGTATTTT. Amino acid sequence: CASRFTHGGQTSTDTQYF.

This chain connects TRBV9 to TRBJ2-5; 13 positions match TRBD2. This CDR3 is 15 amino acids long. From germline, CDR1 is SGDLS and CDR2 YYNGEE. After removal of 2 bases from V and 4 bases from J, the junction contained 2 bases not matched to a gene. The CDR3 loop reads CASSVGLAGVETQYF. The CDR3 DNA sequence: TGTGCCAGCAGCGTCGGACTAGCGGGAGTAGAGACCCAGTACTTC.

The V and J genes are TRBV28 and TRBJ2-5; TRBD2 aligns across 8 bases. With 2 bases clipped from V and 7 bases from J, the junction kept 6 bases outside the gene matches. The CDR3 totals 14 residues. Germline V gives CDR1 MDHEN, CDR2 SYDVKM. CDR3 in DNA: TGTGCCAGCAGTTTAAGGCGTCTAGCGGGGACCCAGTACTTC. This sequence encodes CASSLRRLAGTQYF.

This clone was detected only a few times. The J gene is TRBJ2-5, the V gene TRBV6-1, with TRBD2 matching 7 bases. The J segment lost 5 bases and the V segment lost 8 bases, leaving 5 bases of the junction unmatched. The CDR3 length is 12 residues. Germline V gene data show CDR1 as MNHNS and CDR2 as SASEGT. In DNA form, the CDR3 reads TGTGCCAGCTCCTGGGGGGGGGAGACCCAGTACTTC. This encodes CASSWGGETQYF.

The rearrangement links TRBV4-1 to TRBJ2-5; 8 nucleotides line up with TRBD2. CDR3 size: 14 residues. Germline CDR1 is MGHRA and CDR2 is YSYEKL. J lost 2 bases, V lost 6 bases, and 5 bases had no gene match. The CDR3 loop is CASSIIAGQETQYF. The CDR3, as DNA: TGCGCCAGCAGTATTATAGCGGGGCAAGAGACCCAGTACTTC.

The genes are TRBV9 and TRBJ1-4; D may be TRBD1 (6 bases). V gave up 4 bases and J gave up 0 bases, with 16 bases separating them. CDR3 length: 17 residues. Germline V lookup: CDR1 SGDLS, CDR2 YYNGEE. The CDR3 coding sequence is TGTGCCAGCAGCCTGGGTACAGGGCTTGCAACTAATGAAAAACTGTTTTTT. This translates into CASSLGTGLATNEKLFF.